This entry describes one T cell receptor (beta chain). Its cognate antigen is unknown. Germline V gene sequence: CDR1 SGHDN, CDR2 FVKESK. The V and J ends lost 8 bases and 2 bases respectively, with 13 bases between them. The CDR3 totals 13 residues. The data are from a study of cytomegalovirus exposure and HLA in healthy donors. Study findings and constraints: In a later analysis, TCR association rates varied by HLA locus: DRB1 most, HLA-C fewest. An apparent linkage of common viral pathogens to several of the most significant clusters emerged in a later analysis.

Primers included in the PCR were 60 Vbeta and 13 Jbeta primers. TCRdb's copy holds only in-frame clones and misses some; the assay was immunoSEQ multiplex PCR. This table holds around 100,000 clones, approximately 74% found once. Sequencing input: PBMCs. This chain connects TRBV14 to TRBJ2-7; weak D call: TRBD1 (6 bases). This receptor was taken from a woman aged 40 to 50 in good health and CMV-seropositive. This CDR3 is CASATQGAYEQYF. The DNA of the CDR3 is TGTGCCAGCGCTACACAGGGAGCCTACGAGCAGTACTTC.